This TCR beta chain was recovered during a study of beta chain features in type 1 diabetes. Notes on the study in general: There was a moderate but significant shortening of TCRB CDR3s in all four CD4+ subsets of Type 1 diabetes patients. More deletions and fewer insertions at VDJ junctions were seen in type 1 diabetes patients. PCR might show a preference for shorter templates, equally across patients and controls.

Investigators reverse transcribed all isolated RNA, so they sequenced expressed TCRB transcripts. Assay used: immunoSEQ multiplex PCR; TCRdb lists only in-frame clones, some missing. The data contain hundreds of thousands of clones, less than 20% of them singletons. Purity (above 98%) was reached by all sorted populations. A remark on this clone: Its antigen is still unknown.

Trimming took 4 bases from V and 5 from J, leaving 14 bases between them. The CDR3 consists of 15 residues. Sequenced: naive CD4+ T cells from blood. This receptor was identified in a young man in good health. This rearrangement joins TRBV23-1 to TRBJ1-4, with a weak D call TRBD1 (6 bases). TRBV23-1 is treated as an ORF (open reading frame) with a function not yet certain. The CDR3 loop reads CASSRLDSRNEKLFF. As DNA, the CDR3 is TGCGCCAGCAGTCGACTGGACAGCCGCAATGAAAAACTGTTTTTT.